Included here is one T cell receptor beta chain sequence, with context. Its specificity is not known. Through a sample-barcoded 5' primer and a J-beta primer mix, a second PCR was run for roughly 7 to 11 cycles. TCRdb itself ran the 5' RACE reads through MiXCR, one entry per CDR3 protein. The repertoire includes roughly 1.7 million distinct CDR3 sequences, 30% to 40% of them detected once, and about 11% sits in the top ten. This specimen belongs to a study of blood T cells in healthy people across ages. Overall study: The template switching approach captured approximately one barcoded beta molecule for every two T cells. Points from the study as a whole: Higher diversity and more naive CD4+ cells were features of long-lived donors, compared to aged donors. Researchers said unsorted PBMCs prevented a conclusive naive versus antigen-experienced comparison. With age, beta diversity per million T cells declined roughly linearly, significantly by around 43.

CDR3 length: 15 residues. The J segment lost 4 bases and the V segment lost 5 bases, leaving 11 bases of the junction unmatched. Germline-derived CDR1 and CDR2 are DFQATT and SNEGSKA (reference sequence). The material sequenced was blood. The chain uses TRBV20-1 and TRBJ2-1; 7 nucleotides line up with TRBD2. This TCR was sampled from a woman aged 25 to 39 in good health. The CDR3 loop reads CSAGAHSGAYNEQFF. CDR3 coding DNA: TGCAGTGCTGGGGCCCACAGCGGGGCTTACAATGAGCAGTTCTTC.